Listed here is a single T cell receptor (beta chain). The antigen is unknown. These data originate in a study of T cell responses to AZD1222 COVID-19 vaccine. General study results and limits: Most donors were white British and more were female, and clonal diversity was possibly underestimated. Spike was spanned by vaccine-associated CD4 TCRs, which were dominant at 160-218 and 743-854.

Produced via immunoSEQ multiplex PCR; TCRdb's table is partial and in-frame only. In the table there are more than 85,000 clones, approximately 90% of which are singletons. CDR1 is SGHAT and CDR2 is FQNNGV in the germline V gene. The CDR3 covers 11 residues. Trimming removed 3 bases from V and 6 bases from J, with 6 bases in between. The J gene is TRBJ2-7, the V gene TRBV11-2; D not resolved. The receptor was isolated from an adult in good health. Sample: peripheral blood, taken on day 0 of AZD1222 vaccination. CDR3 residues: CASSFKGEQYF. As DNA, the CDR3 is TGTGCCAGCAGCTTCAAGGGCGAGCAGTACTTC.